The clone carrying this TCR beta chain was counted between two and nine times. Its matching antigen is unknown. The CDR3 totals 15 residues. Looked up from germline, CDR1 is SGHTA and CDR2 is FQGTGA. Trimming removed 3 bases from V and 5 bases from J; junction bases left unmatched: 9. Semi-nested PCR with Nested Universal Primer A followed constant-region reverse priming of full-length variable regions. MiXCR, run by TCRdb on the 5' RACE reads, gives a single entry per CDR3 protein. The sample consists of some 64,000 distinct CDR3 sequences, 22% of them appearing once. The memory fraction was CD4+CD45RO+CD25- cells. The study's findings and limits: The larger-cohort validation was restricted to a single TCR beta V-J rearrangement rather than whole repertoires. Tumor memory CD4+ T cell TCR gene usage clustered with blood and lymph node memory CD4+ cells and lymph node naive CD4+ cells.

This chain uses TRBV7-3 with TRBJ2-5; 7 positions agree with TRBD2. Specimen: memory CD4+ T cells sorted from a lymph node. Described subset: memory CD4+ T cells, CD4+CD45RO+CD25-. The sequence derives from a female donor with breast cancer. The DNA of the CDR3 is TGTGCCAGCAGCTTGCAGCGGGGAGGCTCCGAGACCCAGTACTTC. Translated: CASSLQRGGSETQYF.